This TCR beta chain is from a study of CD8 T cells in Susac syndrome (dated by TCRdb to between 2019 and 2020). Context from the whole study: Repertoire sequencing was used to test whether CD8+ T cell activation and differentiation in Susac syndrome was antigen driven. What the research found in general, with its limitations: The study acknowledged that relatively few individuals were included in the TCR sequencing and HLA analysis.

Note on this clonotype: The specificity of this receptor is unknown. Base qualities were left out, and no much larger clone turns up one base away.

RNA was extracted using the RNeasy kit, and about 0.45 to 1 microgram was reverse transcribed with random hexamers. The immunoSEQ multiplex PCR assay, covering 54 Vbeta and 13 Jbeta segments, was used to amplify TCR beta CDR3 regions. To correct PCR amplification bias, a synthetic template baseline was used for both primer optimization and computational correction. As for how the authors treated the data: Only productive sequences were kept, with reads annotated to V, D and J genes according to IMGT and analyzed in immunoSEQ Analyzer. Clonality was computed as one minus Shannon entropy normalized by log2 of the number of productive unique sequences. For each patient and control, public and private clones were evaluated within the 100 most prevalent clones. Susac-specific clones were defined as absent from healthy and MS cohorts, about 1,000 published viral clones and other ImmuneACCESS disease sequences. The raw public data were reprocessed by TCRdb itself: fastp quality trimming at Q25, MiXCR clonotype calling, in-frame beta chains only. Rows merge per CDR3 protein into single entries with the most common DNA and genes. The V and J calls, along with clone size, are taken from TCRdb and not from the paper's own processing. The sample includes about 180,000 distinct CDR3 sequences, with approximately 96% observed a single time. Approximately 0.09% of the sample comes from the top ten.

CDR1 is given as DFQATT and CDR2 as SNEGSKA, both from the germline V gene (reference sequence). The germline ends are 14 bases apart after V is trimmed by 6 bases and J by 5 bases. Its CDR3 holds 13 amino acids, cysteine through phenylalanine. Only the CDR3 DNA stays, 39 bases, in frame from base 1. High-throughput TCR beta sequencing profiled peripheral blood CD8+ and CD4+ T cells from healthy donors, Susac syndrome patients and multiple sclerosis patients. The multiple sclerosis controls were treatment-naive patients whose relapsing-remitting disease, either stable or active, fulfilled the revised McDonald criteria. Bulk CD8+ and CD4+ T cells were purified by magnetic negative isolation, whereas CD8+ TEMRA cells were enriched by FACS. Blood was collected in EDTA tubes and processed within 24 hours, with PBMCs isolated through density gradient centrifugation. PBMCs intended for TCR sequencing were frozen in liquid nitrogen and were later thawed in a 37 degrees C water bath. A purity of at least 90% was achieved for sorted or isolated CD4+, CD8+ and CD8+ TEMRA cells.

The clonotype was recovered from a human donor with multiple sclerosis. This sequence uses TRBV20-1 and TRBJ2-1; TRBD1 could be the D gene, as 6 bases match. The sample comprised CD4+ T cells from PBMCs. The bases read TGCAGTGCCCCCTCGGACAGTCACAATGAGCAGTTCTTC. Translated, this is CSAPSDSHNEQFF.